Presented here are 16 T cell receptor beta chains from one specimen sequenced in a study of CD8 T cells in Susac syndrome. Random hexamers were used to reverse transcribe an amount of about 0.45 to 1 ug RNA. TCRdb reprocessed the immunoSEQ multiplex PCR reads with MiXCR, giving one entry per CDR3 protein. The repertoire holds about 76,000 distinct CDR3 sequences, with approximately 93% as singletons. Specimen: CD8+ T cells from PBMCs. These receptors originate from a human donor with Susac syndrome.

The chain is built from TRBV30 and TRBJ2-1; 7 bases line up with TRBD2. This CDR3 contains 13 residues. V shed 7 bases and J 4 bases; nucleotides not matched to a gene: 7. Looked up from germline, CDR1 is GTSNPN and CDR2 is SVGIG (reference sequence). The CDR3 DNA reads TGTGCCTCCGGTCTAGCGGCTTACAATGAGCAGTTCTTC. Protein product: CASGLAAYNEQFF.

The chain couples TRBV12-3 or TRBV12-4 to TRBJ1-1; a possible D gene is TRBD1 (6 bases). The ends were cut back, 6 bases at V and 4 bases at J, with 12 bases in the middle. The CDR3 loop spans 13 amino acids. The CDR3 bases are TGTGCCAGCAGCCGAACAGGGTTCACTGAAGCTTTCTTT. Its protein product is CASSRTGFTEAFF.

This chain joins TRBV14 and TRBJ1-2; no clear D gene. The CDR3 has 13 amino acids. The germline V gene encodes CDR1 SGHDN and CDR2 FVKESK. Deletions cut 5 bases from V and 2 bases from J, with 9 bases between. In DNA, the CDR3 is TGTGCCAGCAGCGCCGCCAGAAACTATGGCTACACCTTC. As protein: CASSAARNYGYTF.

This clonotype occurred once. The chain recombines TRBV6-1 with TRBJ1-4; 7 bases align to TRBD1. The ends lost 2 bases at V and 7 bases at J; junction bases unmatched: 7. This CDR3 has 15 residues. From germline, CDR1 is MNHNS and CDR2 SASEGT. CDR3 coding DNA: TGTGCCAGCAGTGAACTAAGGACAGGAGGTGAAAAACTGTTTTTT. Translated, it gives CASSELRTGGEKLFF.

The rearrangement joins TRBV20-1 to TRBJ2-1, with 8 positions matching TRBD2. Unmatched junction bases numbered 10, after V lost 2 bases and J lost 10 bases. The CDR3 contains 14 residues. Germline V gene sequence: CDR1 DFQATT, CDR2 SNEGSKA (reference sequence). CDR3 loop: CSARNPSASGEQFF. CDR3 nucleotide sequence: TGCAGTGCTAGAAATCCGTCGGCTAGCGGGGAGCAGTTCTTC.

The chain joins TRBV3-1 to TRBJ1-2; 7 positions agree with TRBD1. Trimming at V came to 2 bases and at J to 4 bases, leaving 4 bases not matched to a gene. This CDR3 has 14 amino acids. CDR1 is LGHDT and CDR2 is YNNKEL in the germline V gene (reference sequence). The DNA for the CDR3 is TGTGCCAGCAGCCAACGACAGGGTGTCTATGGCTACACCTTC. It translates to CASSQRQGVYGYTF.

The V call is TRBV5-5, the J call TRBJ2-7, with D possibly TRBD1 on 5 matching bases. The V end lost 2 bases, the J end lost 0 bases, and 12 bases lay between the germline ends. The CDR3 is 15 residues long. Germline V gene lookup returns CDR1 SGHKS and CDR2 YYEKEE (reference sequence). CDR3 coding DNA: TGTGCCAGCAGCTTCCGACAGCCTAGCTCCTACGAGCAGTACTTC. Translating it yields CASSFRQPSSYEQYF.

This chain connects TRBV28 to TRBJ2-7; possible D gene TRBD1, 5 bases. This CDR3 region has 13 residues. Trimming took 3 bases from V and 1 from J, leaving 7 bases between them. CDR1 is MDHEN and CDR2 is SYDVKM in the germline V gene. The CDR3 sequence: CASSFAGSYEQYF. Written as DNA, the CDR3 is TGTGCCAGCAGTTTTGCAGGGTCCTACGAGCAGTACTTC.

The DNA of the CDR3 is TGTGCCAGCAGCCAGGACAGGGAAACCAACGAGCAGTACTTC. Its translation is CASSQDRETNEQYF. This chain links TRBV7-2 with TRBJ2-7, with 8 bases fitting TRBD1. Trimming took 5 bases from V and 5 from J; bases not matched to a gene: 8. This CDR3 is built from 14 residues. Looked up from germline, CDR1 is SGHTA and CDR2 is FQGNSA.

The gene calls are TRBV2 and TRBJ2-1; weak D call: TRBD1 (5 bases). Trimming removed 3 bases at V and 13 bases at J, with 10 bases between. CDR1 and CDR2 (germline): SNHLY, FYNNEI. The CDR3 runs 11 residues. The CDR3 loop is CASSESGYQFF. Written as DNA, the CDR3 is TGTGCCAGCAGTGAGTCAGGGTACCAGTTCTTC.

The chain joins TRBV5-6 to TRBJ1-1; TRBD1 is a possible D gene (6 bases). Germline CDR1 SGHDT, CDR2 YYEEEE. The CDR3 is 12 amino acids. Trimming left V 4 bases short and J 10 bases short, with 14 bases between. CDR3 in DNA: TGTGCCAGCAGCAGTACAGGGTTCGGAGCTTTCTTT. Encoded protein: CASSSTGFGAFF.

This clonotype showed up just a few times. V gene TRBV20-1 combines with J gene TRBJ1-5; weak D call: TRBD1 (5 bases). Germline CDR1 is DFQATT and CDR2 is SNEGSKA (reference sequence). The length of the CDR3 is 13 residues. With 3 bases removed from V and 0 bases from J, the gap between germline ends came to 6 bases. The CDR3 region is CSARDTSNQPQHF. In DNA form, the CDR3 reads TGCAGTGCTAGGGACACTAGCAATCAGCCCCAGCATTTT.

The chain has TRBV11-1 and TRBJ2-1; D tentatively reads TRBD1 or TRBD2 (5 bases each). The CDR3 length is 13 residues. V was pared by 4 bases and J by 7 bases, with 11 bases between. Germline CDR1 SGHAT, CDR2 FQDESV (reference sequence). DNA of the CDR3: TGTGCCAGCAGCTCCACCGAGGGGAATGAGCAGTTCTTC. The encoded protein is CASSSTEGNEQFF.

The chain combines TRBV7-8 with TRBJ2-2; 8 bases align to TRBD2. Germline values: CDR1 SGHVS, CDR2 FQNEAQ. The J segment lost 4 bases and the V segment lost 0 bases, leaving 4 bases of the junction unmatched. The CDR3 consists of 16 residues. CDR3 sequence: CASSLALGLGTGELFF. CDR3 nucleotide sequence: TGTGCCAGCAGCTTAGCGTTGGGACTAGGCACCGGGGAGCTGTTTTTT. Using reference TRBV7-8 and TRBJ2-2 for the parts outside the CDR3, the full variable domain is GAGVSQSPRYKVAKRGQDVALRCDPISGHVSLFWYQQALGQGPEFLTYFQNEAQLDKSGLPSDRFFAERPEGSVSTLKIQRTQQEDSAVYLCASSLALGLGTGELFFGEGSRLTVL.

The rearrangement joins TRBV28 to TRBJ2-5; D is unclear. V was shortened by 6 bases and J by 5 bases, with 10 bases between the two germline ends. The V gene's germline CDR1 is MDHEN and CDR2 SYDVKM. The CDR3 length is 12 residues. The CDR3 sequence: CASSRLRETQYF. The DNA for the CDR3 is TGTGCCAGCAGCCGCCTTCGGGAGACCCAGTACTTC. The full variable domain, in which reference TRBV28 and TRBJ2-5 provide the parts outside the CDR3, is DVKVTQSSRYLVKRTGEKVFLECVQDMDHENMFWYRQDPGLGLRLIYFSYDVKMKEKGDIPEGYSVSREKKERFSLILESASTNQTSMYLCASSRLRETQYFGPGTRLLVL.

The chain links TRBV20-1 to TRBJ2-7; TRBD1 is a possible D gene (6 bases). Germline V gene sequence: CDR1 DFQATT, CDR2 SNEGSKA (reference sequence). V dropped 2 bases and J dropped 0 bases, with 14 bases sitting between them. This CDR3 comprises 15 residues. The CDR3 nucleotides are TGCAGTGCTAGAAGCCGGACAGCCAACTCCTACGAGCAGTACTTC. This translates into CSARSRTANSYEQYF.